This T cell receptor (beta chain) was sequenced during a study of cytomegalovirus exposure and HLA in healthy donors. Germline loops: CDR1 MGHDK, CDR2 SYGVNS. The CDR3 loop spans 13 amino acids. Germline trimming cut 6 bases from V and 4 bases from J; bases unmatched to any gene: 2. Both 60 Vbeta primers and 13 Jbeta primers went into the PCR. Repertoires were generated with immunoSEQ multiplex PCR, while TCRdb's copy carries only in-frame clones and drops some. The sample has 100,000 to 120,000 clones; around 88% are singletons. This rearrangement joins TRBV25-1 to TRBJ1-2; 10 bases are a match to TRBD1. The clonotype comes from a man in his forties or fifties in good health and CMV-seronegative. Sequenced sample: PBMCs. The CDR3 protein is CASRRTGGYGYTF. As DNA, the CDR3 is TGTGCCAGCAGGCGGACAGGGGGCTATGGCTACACCTTC.